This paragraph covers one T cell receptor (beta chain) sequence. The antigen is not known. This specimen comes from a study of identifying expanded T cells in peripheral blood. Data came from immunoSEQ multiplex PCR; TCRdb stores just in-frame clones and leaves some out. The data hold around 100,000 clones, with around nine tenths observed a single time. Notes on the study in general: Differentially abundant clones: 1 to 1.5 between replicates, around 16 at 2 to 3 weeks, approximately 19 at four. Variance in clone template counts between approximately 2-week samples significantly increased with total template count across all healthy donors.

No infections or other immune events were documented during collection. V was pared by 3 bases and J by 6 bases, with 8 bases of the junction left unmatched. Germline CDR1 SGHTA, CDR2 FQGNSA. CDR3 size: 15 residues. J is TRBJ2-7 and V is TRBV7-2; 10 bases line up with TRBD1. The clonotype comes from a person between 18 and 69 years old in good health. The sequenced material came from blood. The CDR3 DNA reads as TGTGCCAGCAGCTTCGCGGGACAGGGGCATCTCGAGCAGTACTTC. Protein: CASSFAGQGHLEQYF.